This is a list of T cell receptor beta chains from one sample in a study of human T cells and chemical hapten exposure. TCRdb called the RACE reads again in MiXCR, with one record for every CDR3 protein. The data hold about 120,000 distinct CDR3 sequences, with about 12% observed a single time. Material: whole blood, obtained in connection with sensitization to the hapten diphenylcyclopropenone (DPC). The receptor source for this set is a woman between 45 and 65 years old with alopecia areata. Some clones in this sample may be carry-over from other donors' samples. CDR3s include the opening cysteine and the closing phenylalanine or tryptophan.

j_gene | v_gene | CDR3aa
TRBJ2-7 | TRBV5-1 | CASSLTMGSHHEQYF
TRBJ1-1 | TRBV5-1 | CASSLSGGGNTEAFF
TRBJ2-4 | TRBV3-1 | CASSQVSGTSGRNIQYF
TRBJ2-3 | TRBV12-5 | CASGLHGGSTDTQYF
TRBJ1-1 | TRBV28 | CASSGHRAWAFF
TRBJ2-7 | TRBV7-8 | CVSSTRQGQHEQYF
TRBJ2-3 | TRBV11-2 | CASSAPGTGGGTQYF
TRBJ2-5 | TRBV27 | CASSSLGSRGGSETQYF
TRBJ1-4 | TRBV12-3/TRBV12-4 | CASSSRDRSEKLFF
TRBJ1-6 | TRBV11-2 | CASSPSGQSSYNSPLHF
TRBJ2-2 | TRBV28 | CASSWSRSNTGELFF
TRBJ1-4 | TRBV7-2 | CASSLTGTGAQKLFF
TRBJ2-7 | TRBV12-3/TRBV12-4 | CASSKKSLQYF
TRBJ2-3 | TRBV28 | CATLDSSSTDTQYF
TRBJ1-4 | TRBV19 | CASTDGAATNEKLFF
TRBJ2-1 | TRBV24-1 | CATSDKGYRVNEQFF
TRBJ1-1 | TRBV4-1 | CASSHTWGRAFF
TRBJ1-6 | TRBV13 | CASSLGLGHPADSPLHF
TRBJ2-4 | TRBV28 | CASRGVTKNIQYF
TRBJ2-5 | TRBV12-3/TRBV12-4 | CASSLARAGGETQYF
TRBJ1-2 | TRBV12-3/TRBV12-4 | CASISWDRGVYGYTF
TRBJ1-1 | TRBV11-2 | CASSRASSLNTEAFF
TRBJ1-2 | TRBV6-6 | CASSFLQGTYGYTF
TRBJ1-2 | TRBV12-3/TRBV12-4 | CASSPDISYGYTF
TRBJ1-1 | TRBV7-9 | CASTVGTEAFF
TRBJ2-1 | TRBV11-2 | CASSPWPGEQFF
TRBJ1-1 | TRBV29-1 | CSVGGANTEAFF
TRBJ1-5 | TRBV5-8 | CASRVVGGNQPQHF
TRBJ1-1 | TRBV28 | CASTRLTEAFF
TRBJ1-5 | TRBV19 | CASSIVGGQFSNQPQHF
TRBJ1-1 | TRBV2 | CVSSEQPNTEAFF
TRBJ2-7 | TRBV4-1 | CASSPALDRRYEQYF
TRBJ1-2 | TRBV10-2 | CASSGGVGVGGYTF
TRBJ2-2 | TRBV7-6 | CASSLYGGTSRNTGELFF
TRBJ2-7 | TRBV28 | CASSLPREAYEQYF
TRBJ2-5 | TRBV6-6 | CASSPGGEETQYF
TRBJ2-7 | TRBV7-9 | CASSPRDRLPYEQYF
TRBJ2-1 | TRBV9 | CASSVGGRGFSYNEQFF
TRBJ2-1 | TRBV29-1 | CSVALVNEQFF
TRBJ2-2 | TRBV7-7 | CASSPIRGAGELFF
TRBJ2-7 | TRBV6-6 | CASTPGDYQYEQYF
TRBJ1-1 | TRBV20-1 | CSAPSSRVHEAFF
TRBJ1-5 | TRBV12-3/TRBV12-4 | CASSFMGNQPQHF
TRBJ1-1 | TRBV7-8 | CASSLGPNTKAFF
TRBJ2-7 | TRBV29-1 | CSVEEGQAYEQYF
TRBJ2-4 | TRBV28 | CASSSGSIKNIQYF
TRBJ2-1 | TRBV5-5 | CASSTGTSGYNEQFF
TRBJ1-2 | TRBV7-9 | CASSRGQGKDGYTF
TRBJ2-1 | TRBV5-1 | CASSFTLAGGPYNEQFF
TRBJ1-5 | TRBV29-1 | CSVGSMARGPQHF
TRBJ2-2 | TRBV25-1 | CASTGDRDTGELFF
TRBJ1-1 | TRBV28 | CASKGLPNTEAFF
TRBJ1-2 | TRBV7-8 | CASSLDTGNDGYTF
TRBJ1-2 | TRBV7-2 | CASSLGVPDYPTYGYTF
TRBJ1-1 | TRBV12-3/TRBV12-4 | CASSHRTGAAAEAFF
TRBJ1-4 | TRBV6-1 | CASTEGSTNNEKLFF